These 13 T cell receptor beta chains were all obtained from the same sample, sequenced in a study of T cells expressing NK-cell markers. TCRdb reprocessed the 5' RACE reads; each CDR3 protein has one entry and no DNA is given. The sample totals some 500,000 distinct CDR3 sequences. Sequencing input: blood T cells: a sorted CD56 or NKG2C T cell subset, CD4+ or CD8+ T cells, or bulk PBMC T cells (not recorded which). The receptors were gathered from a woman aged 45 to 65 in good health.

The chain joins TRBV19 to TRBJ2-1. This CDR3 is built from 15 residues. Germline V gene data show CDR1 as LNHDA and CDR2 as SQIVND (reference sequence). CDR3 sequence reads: CASSTSGVANNEQFF.

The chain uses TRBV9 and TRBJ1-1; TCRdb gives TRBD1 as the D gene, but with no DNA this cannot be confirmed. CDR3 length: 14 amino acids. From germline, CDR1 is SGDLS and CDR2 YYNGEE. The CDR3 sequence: CASSVLGGQGEAFF.

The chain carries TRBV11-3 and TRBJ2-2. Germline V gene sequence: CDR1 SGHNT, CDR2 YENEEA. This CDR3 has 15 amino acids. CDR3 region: CASSLVRGVTGELFF.

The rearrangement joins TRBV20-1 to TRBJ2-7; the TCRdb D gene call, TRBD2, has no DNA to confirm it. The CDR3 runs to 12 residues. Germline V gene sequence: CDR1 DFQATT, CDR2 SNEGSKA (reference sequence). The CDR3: CSAVLAGRVEYF.

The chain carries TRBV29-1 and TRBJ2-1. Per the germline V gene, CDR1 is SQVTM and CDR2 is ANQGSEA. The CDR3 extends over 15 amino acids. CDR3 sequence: CSVGPFISVRWEQFF.

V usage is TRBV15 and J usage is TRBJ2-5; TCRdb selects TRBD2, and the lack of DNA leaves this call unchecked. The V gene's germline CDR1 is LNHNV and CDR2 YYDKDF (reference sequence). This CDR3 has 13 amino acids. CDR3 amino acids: CATQAANQETQYF.

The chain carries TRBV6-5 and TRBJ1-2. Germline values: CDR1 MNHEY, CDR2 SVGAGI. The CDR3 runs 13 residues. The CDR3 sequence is CASRTGLRYGYTF.

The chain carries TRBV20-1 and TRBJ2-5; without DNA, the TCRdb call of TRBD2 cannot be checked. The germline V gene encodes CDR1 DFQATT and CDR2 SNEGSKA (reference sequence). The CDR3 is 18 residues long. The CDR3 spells CSALPFGLAGVTEETQYF.

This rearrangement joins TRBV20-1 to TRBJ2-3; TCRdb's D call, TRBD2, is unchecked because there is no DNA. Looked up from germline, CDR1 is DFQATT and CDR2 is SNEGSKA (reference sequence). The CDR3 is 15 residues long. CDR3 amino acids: CSATTSGRALDTQYF.

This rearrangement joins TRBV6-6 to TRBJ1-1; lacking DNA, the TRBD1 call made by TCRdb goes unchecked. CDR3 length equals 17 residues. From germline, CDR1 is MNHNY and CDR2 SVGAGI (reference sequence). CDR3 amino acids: CASSYPRQGPENTEAFF.

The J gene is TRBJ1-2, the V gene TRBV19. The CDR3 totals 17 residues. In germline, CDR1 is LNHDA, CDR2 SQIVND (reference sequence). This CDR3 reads CASSIWKTAGENYGYTF.

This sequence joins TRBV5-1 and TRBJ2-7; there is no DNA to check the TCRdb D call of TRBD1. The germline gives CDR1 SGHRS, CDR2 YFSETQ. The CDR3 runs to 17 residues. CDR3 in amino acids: CASSLESRGTGGQEQYF.

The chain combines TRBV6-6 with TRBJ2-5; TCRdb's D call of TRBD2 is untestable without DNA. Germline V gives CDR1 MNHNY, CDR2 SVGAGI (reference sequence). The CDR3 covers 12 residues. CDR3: CASRAGSETQYF.